These T cell receptor beta chains were read from a single sample in a study of post-analysis software for immune sequencing data. TCRdb re-called the PCR reads with MiXCR, one entry per CDR3 protein. The sample has some 700,000 distinct CDR3 sequences; about 60% are singletons. Input material: blood. The source is a girl aged 2-9 years with multiple sclerosis. Each CDR3 is given with its conserved first and last residue. D genes are given only for firm matches. Expanded clones are given a class, and other clones once, few, many or no size at all.

>-|TRBJ2-5|TRBV7-9|-
TGTGCCAGCAGCCCAGCCCGGAGGGAGGAGACCCAGTACTTC
CASSPARREETQYF
>once|TRBJ2-7|TRBV14|TRBD1
TGTGCCAGCAGCCGCGAACAGGGGTACGAGCAGTACTTC
CASSREQGYEQYF
>-|TRBJ2-7|TRBV5-1|-
TGCGCCAGCAGCACAGACCACGAGCAGTACTTC
CASSTDHEQYF
>-|TRBJ2-1|TRBV7-6|TRBD2
TGTGCCAGCAGCTTATGGGTTACGGGGGGAACATACAATGAGCAGTTCTTC
CASSLWVTGGTYNEQFF
>once|TRBJ2-5|TRBV9|TRBD2
TGTGCCAGCAGCGTCACTAGCGAGGGGGAGACCCAGTACTTC
CASSVTSEGETQYF
>-|TRBJ1-5|TRBV7-9|-
TGTGCCAGCAGCCCTAACATGGATCAGCCCCAGCATTTT
CASSPNMDQPQHF
>-|TRBJ1-4|TRBV5-1|-
TGCGCCAGCAGCTTGGAGGGACGGGAGAATGAAAAACTGTTTTTT
CASSLEGRENEKLFF
>-|TRBJ2-1|TRBV10-1|TRBD2
TGCGCCAGCAGTGAAATGCGGGAGCCAGCCGGGGGGGAGCAGTTCTTC
CASSEMREPAGGEQFF
>-|TRBJ2-1|TRBV20-1|-
TGCAGTGCTAGGGGGACCAGAGCGAAGTACAATGAGCAGTTCTTC
CSARGTRAKYNEQFF
>-|TRBJ1-1|TRBV5-1|-
TGCGCCAGCAGCTTGGCCGACGGGAACACTGAAACTTTCTTT
CASSLADGNTETFF
>-|TRBJ2-7|TRBV29-1|TRBD2
TGCAGCGGGATGGGACTAGCTAGCTACGAGCAGTACTTC
CSGMGLASYEQYF
>-|TRBJ2-3|TRBV20-1|TRBD1
TGCAGTGCTTCCGGGAACAGGGGGCGGACAGATACGCAGTATTTT
CSASGNRGRTDTQYF
>-|TRBJ1-1|TRBV5-1|-
TGCGCCAGCAGCTTGGTTACCGGGTCGATAGATGAAGCTTTCTTT
CASSLVTGSIDEAFF
>few|TRBJ2-5|TRBV7-9|-
TGTGCCAGCAGCTCCGACAGGAGCCTACAAGAGACCCAGTACTTC
CASSSDRSLQETQYF
>-|TRBJ1-2|TRBV7-2|TRBD1
TGTGCCAGCAGCTGGACAGGGGGCAAAAATAGTGGCTACACCTTC
CASSWTGGKNSGYTF
>few|TRBJ2-4|TRBV20-1|-
TGCAGTGCCAGGGACGGGGGCATGGCCAAAAACATTCAGTACTTC
CSARDGGMAKNIQYF
>once|TRBJ2-1|TRBV7-9|TRBD2
TGTGCCAGCAGCCTTAGACTAGCGGAGCAGTTCTTC
CASSLRLAEQFF
>-|TRBJ1-1|TRBV5-6|-
TGTGCCAGCAGCTTGGTGTTGACTGAAGCTTTCTTT
CASSLVLTEAFF
>-|TRBJ2-5|TRBV12-3/TRBV12-4|TRBD1
TGTGCCAGCAGCCGAGCAGGGGGACAGATTCAAGAGACCCAGTACTTC
CASSRAGGQIQETQYF
>-|TRBJ1-6|TRBV5-1|-
TGCGCCAGCAGCTTGGAATTAATTGGACCTTCACCCCTCCACTTT
CASSLELIGPSPLHF
>few|TRBJ2-1|TRBV29-1|TRBD2
TGCAGCGTTGTCCCCGGGGAGGGTGGCAATGAGCAGTTCTTC
CSVVPGEGGNEQFF
>-|TRBJ1-1|TRBV12-3/TRBV12-4|-
TGTGCCAGCAGTTTAGTGGCCAGCATCACTGAAGCTTTCTTT
CASSLVASITEAFF
>few|TRBJ2-7|TRBV9|TRBD1
TGTGCCAGCAGCGTATTAGAGACAGGGTTCGAGCAGTACTTC
CASSVLETGFEQYF
>-|TRBJ2-1|TRBV15|TRBD2
TGTGCCACCAGCAGAGGAGCGGGAGGGGATAATGAGCAGTTCTTC
CATSRGAGGDNEQFF
>few|TRBJ2-3|TRBV29-1|TRBD2
TGCAGCTCCGCCCTAGCGGGGGGAACAGATACGCAGTATTTT
CSSALAGGTDTQYF
>-|TRBJ2-1|TRBV7-2|-
TGTGCCAGCAGCTTAGGAACTTACCGGCTAGGGGAGCAGTTCTTC
CASSLGTYRLGEQFF
>-|TRBJ2-5|TRBV28|TRBD1
TGTGCCAGCGTGACAGGGGGATTCGAGACCCAGTACTTC
CASVTGGFETQYF
>-|TRBJ2-7|TRBV9|-
TGTGCCAGCAGCGACGGGGCTACCGACAAAACCTACGAGCAGTACTTC
CASSDGATDKTYEQYF
>-|TRBJ2-1|TRBV7-9|TRBD2
TGTGCCAGCAGCTTACCGAGGGGACTAGCGGGAGTGAACTCCTACAATGAGCAGTTCTTC
CASSLPRGLAGVNSYNEQFF
>-|TRBJ2-7|TRBV20-1|TRBD1
TGCAGTGCTAGCGGTGGAGACGGACAGGGGGCGTACGAGCAGTACTTC
CSASGGDGQGAYEQYF
>few|TRBJ2-1|TRBV20-1|-
TGCAGTGCTAGGCGGGCAAATAGCCCCTACAATGAGCAGTTCTTC
CSARRANSPYNEQFF
>-|TRBJ2-7|TRBV7-3|TRBD2
TGTGCCAGCAGCTGGAGACTAGCTGAACGCTACGAGCAGTACTTC
CASSWRLAERYEQYF
>few|TRBJ2-1|TRBV4-2|-
TGTGCCAGCAGCCAAGAGGTACAGGGCTCTGGGGGGCAGTTCTTC
CASSQEVQGSGGQFF
>-|TRBJ1-2|TRBV29-1|-
TGCAGCGTTGACACACGGGGGGAATCGTGGGGTGGCTACACCTTC
CSVDTRGESWGGYTF
>few|TRBJ2-7|TRBV10-2|TRBD1
TGCGCCAGCTTCGACAGGGTTAACGACGAGCAGTACTTC
CASFDRVNDEQYF
>-|TRBJ1-2|TRBV5-1|-
TGCGCCAGCAGCAATGGGGATGGAAACTATGGCTACACCTTC
CASSNGDGNYGYTF
>-|TRBJ1-2|TRBV6-5|TRBD1
TGTGCCAGCAGTTATTCGACAGGGGCGGACCCTTATGGCTACACCTTC
CASSYSTGADPYGYTF
>few|TRBJ1-5|TRBV6-5|-
TGTGCCAGCAGTAACCGAGGGTGGCCCCAGCATTTT
CASSNRGWPQHF
>-|TRBJ1-1|TRBV7-6|TRBD1
TGTGCCAGCAGCTCGCTGAGACAGGGCAGAAAGAACACTGAAGCTTTCTTT
CASSSLRQGRKNTEAFF
>-|TRBJ2-1|TRBV12-3/TRBV12-4|TRBD2
TGTGCCAGCAGTTTCCGACTAGCCGACGACAATGAGCAGTTCTTC
CASSFRLADDNEQFF
>few|TRBJ1-4|TRBV4-2|-
TGTGCCAGCAGCCAAGTAGAGCCCGGGACGGTGAATGAAAAACTGTTTTTT
CASSQVEPGTVNEKLFF
>-|TRBJ2-1|TRBV27|-
TGTGCCAGCAGTTTAAATGTGGGGTACAGTGAGCAGTTCTTC
CASSLNVGYSEQFF
>-|TRBJ2-2|TRBV6-6|-
TGTGCCAGCAGTTACGAACAGACGAACACCGGGGAGCTGTTTTTT
CASSYEQTNTGELFF
>-|TRBJ1-5|TRBV3-1|-
TGTGCCAGCAGCCAATTCGGGGGCGCGGCCCAGCCCCAGCATTTT
CASSQFGGAAQPQHF
>-|TRBJ1-5|TRBV6-6|TRBD1
TGTGCCAGCTCATCGGGTCAGGGGGTTGGCAATCAGCCCCAGCATTTT
CASSSGQGVGNQPQHF
>-|TRBJ2-7|TRBV6-5|-
TGTGCCAGCAGTTACTCGCAGGGGGGGAGGGAGCAGTACTTC
CASSYSQGGREQYF
>-|TRBJ2-3|TRBV7-6|-
TGTGCCAGCAGCTTAGGGCCGCCAGCAGATACGCAGTATTTT
CASSLGPPADTQYF